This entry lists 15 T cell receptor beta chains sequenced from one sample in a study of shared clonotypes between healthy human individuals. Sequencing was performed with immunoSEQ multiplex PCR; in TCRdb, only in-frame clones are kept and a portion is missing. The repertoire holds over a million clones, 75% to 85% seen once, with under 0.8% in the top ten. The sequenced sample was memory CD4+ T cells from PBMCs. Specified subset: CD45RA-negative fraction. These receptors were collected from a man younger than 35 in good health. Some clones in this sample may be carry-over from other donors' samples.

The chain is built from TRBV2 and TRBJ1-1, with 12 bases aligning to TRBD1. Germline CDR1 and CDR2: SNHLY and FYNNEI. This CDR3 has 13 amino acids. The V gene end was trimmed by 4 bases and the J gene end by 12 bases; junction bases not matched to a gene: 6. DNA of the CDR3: TGTGCCAGCAGTGGGGGGACAGGGGGCTACACTTTCTTT. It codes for CASSGGTGGYTFF.

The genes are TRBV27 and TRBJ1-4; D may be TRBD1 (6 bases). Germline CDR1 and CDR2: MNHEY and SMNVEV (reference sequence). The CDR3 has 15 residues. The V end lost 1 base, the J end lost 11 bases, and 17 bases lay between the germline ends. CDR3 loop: CASSLLSGRGHKLFF. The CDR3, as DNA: TGTGCCAGCAGTTTATTATCTGGTCGGGGACATAAACTGTTTTTT.

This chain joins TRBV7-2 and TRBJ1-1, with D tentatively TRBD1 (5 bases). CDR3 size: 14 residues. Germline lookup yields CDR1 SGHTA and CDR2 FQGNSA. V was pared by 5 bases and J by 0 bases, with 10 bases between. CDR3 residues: CASSQGGMNTEAFF. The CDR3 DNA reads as TGTGCCAGCAGCCAGGGAGGGATGAACACTGAAGCTTTCTTT.

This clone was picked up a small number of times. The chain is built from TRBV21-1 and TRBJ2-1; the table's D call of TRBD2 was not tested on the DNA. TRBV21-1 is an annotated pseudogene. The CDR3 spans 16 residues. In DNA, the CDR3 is TGTGCCAGCAGTAGCAAGCGGGAGGACTCCTACAATGAGCAGTTCTTC. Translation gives CASSSKREDSYNEQFF.

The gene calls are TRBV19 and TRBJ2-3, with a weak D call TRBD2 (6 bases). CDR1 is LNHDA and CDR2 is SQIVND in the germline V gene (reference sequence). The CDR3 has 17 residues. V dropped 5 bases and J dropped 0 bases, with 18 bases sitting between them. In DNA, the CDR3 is TGTGCCAGTAGTCAAAGAAGACTCAGCGGGAGCACAGATACGCAGTATTTT. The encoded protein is CASSQRRLSGSTDTQYF.

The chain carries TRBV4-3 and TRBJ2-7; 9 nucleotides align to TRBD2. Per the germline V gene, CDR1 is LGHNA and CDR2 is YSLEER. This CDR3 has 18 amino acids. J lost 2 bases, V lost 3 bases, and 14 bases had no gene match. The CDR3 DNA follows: TGCGCCAGCAGCCAGGACCCTAGCGGGAAACTCCAAACCTACGAGCAGTACTTC. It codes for CASSQDPSGKLQTYEQYF.

Here the CDR3 DNA reads TGTGCCAGCAGCCAATCCATTCAGGGAGGGGCAACAGATACGCAGTATTTT. Translating it yields CASSQSIQGGATDTQYF. This sequence joins TRBV14 and TRBJ2-3; 7 bases are a match to TRBD2. There are 17 residues in the CDR3. Germline CDR1 reads SGHDN; CDR2 reads FVKESK. V shed 2 bases and J 3 bases; nucleotides not matched to a gene: 11.

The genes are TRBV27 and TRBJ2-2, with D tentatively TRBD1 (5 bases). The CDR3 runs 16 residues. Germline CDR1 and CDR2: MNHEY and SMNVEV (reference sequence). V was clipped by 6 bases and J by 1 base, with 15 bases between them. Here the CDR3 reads CASRQATPGNTGELFF. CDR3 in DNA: TGTGCCAGCAGACAGGCCACGCCTGGGAACACCGGGGAGCTGTTTTTT.

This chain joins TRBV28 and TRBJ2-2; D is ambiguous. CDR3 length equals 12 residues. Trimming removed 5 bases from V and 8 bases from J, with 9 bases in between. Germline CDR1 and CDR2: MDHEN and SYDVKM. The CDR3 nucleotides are TGTGCCAGCAGTCTGACAAGTGGGGAGCTGTTTTTT. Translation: CASSLTSGELFF.

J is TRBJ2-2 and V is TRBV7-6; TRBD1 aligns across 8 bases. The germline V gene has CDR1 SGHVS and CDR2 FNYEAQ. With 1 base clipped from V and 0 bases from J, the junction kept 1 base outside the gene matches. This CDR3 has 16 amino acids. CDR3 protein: CASSLGTGTNTGELFF. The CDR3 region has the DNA TGTGCCAGCAGCTTAGGGACAGGGACGAACACCGGGGAGCTGTTTTTT.

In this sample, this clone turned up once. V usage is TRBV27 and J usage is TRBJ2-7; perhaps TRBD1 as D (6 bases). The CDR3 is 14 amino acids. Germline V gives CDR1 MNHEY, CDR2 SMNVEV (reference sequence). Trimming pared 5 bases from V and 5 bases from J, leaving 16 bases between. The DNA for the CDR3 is TGTGCCAGCAGTCAATCACGGGACAACCACGAGCAGTACTTC. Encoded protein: CASSQSRDNHEQYF.

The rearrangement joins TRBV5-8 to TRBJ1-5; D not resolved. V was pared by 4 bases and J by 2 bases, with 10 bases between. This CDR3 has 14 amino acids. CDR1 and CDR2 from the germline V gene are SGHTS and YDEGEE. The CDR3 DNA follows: TGTGCCAGCAGCAGACCGGGTCGCAATCAGCCCCAGCATTTT. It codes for CASSRPGRNQPQHF.

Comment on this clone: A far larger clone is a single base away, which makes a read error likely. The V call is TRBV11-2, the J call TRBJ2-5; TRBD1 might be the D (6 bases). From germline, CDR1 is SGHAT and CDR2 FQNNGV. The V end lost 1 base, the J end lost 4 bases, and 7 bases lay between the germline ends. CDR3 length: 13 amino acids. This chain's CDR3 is CASSLVGAETQYF. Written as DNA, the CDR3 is TGTGCCAGCAGCTTAGTGGGGGCAGAGACCCAGTACTTC. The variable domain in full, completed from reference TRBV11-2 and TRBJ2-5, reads EAGVAQSPRYKIIEKRQSVAFWCNPISGHATLYWYQQILGQGPKLLIQFQNNGVVDDSQLPKDRFSAERLKGVDSTLKIQPAKLEDSAVYLCASSLVGAETQYFGPGTRLLVL.

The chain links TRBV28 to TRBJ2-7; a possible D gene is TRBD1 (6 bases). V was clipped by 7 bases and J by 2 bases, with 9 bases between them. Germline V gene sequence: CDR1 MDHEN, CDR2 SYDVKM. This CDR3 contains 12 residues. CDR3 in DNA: TGTGCCAGCAAACGACAGGCCTACGAGCAGTACTTC. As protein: CASKRQAYEQYF. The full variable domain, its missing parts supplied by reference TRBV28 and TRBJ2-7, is DVKVTQSSRYLVKRTGEKVFLECVQDMDHENMFWYRQDPGLGLRLIYFSYDVKMKEKGDIPEGYSVSREKKERFSLILESASTNQTSMYLCASKRQAYEQYFGPGTRLTVT.

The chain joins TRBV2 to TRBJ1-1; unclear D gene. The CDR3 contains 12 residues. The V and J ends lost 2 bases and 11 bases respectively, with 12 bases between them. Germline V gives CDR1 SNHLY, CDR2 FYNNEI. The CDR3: CASSELGIGAFF. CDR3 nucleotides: TGTGCCAGCAGTGAATTGGGAATAGGGGCTTTCTTT. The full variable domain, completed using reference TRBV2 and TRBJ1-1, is EPEVTQTPSHQVTQMGQEVILRCVPISNHLYFYWYRQILGQKVEFLVSFYNNEISEKSEIFDDQFSVERPDGSNFTLKIRSTKLEDSAMYFCASSELGIGAFFGQGTRLTVV.